A selection of T cell receptor beta chains follows, all from one sample in a study of T cells in Graves' hyperthyroidism and ophthalmopathy. TCRdb reprocessed the multiplex PCR reads via MiXCR and lists one record per CDR3 protein. The data contain 300,000 to 400,000 distinct CDR3 sequences, approximately 18% of them singletons. Sequencing input: blood. Every receptor here comes from a man aged 18 to 30 with Graves' ophthalmopathy. The conserved cysteine and the conserved F or W are not part of the CDR3 here.

CDR3aa: ASSLYHSSSYNEQF
v_gene: TRBV7-2
len: 14
j_gene: TRBJ2-1

CDR3aa: ASSLGTSGGQTQY
v_gene: TRBV7-8
len: 13
j_gene: TRBJ2-5

CDR3aa: ASSPRDGQYGYT
v_gene: TRBV18
len: 12
j_gene: TRBJ1-2

CDR3aa: ASSGVGTGYGYT
v_gene: TRBV27
len: 12
j_gene: TRBJ1-2

CDR3aa: ASSSGTGVSYEQY
v_gene: TRBV13
len: 13
j_gene: TRBJ2-7

CDR3aa: ASSQDISGGIPLSYEQY
v_gene: TRBV3-1
len: 17
j_gene: TRBJ2-7

CDR3aa: ASSRERGEETQY
v_gene: TRBV9
len: 12
j_gene: TRBJ2-5

CDR3aa: ASSSFWGTGGTGELF
v_gene: TRBV13
len: 15
j_gene: TRBJ2-2

CDR3aa: ASSPDGTEAF
v_gene: TRBV18
len: 10
j_gene: TRBJ1-1

CDR3aa: ASSLGRGGVYEQY
v_gene: TRBV5-1
len: 13
j_gene: TRBJ2-7

CDR3aa: ASSSGGNSPLH
v_gene: TRBV7-9
len: 11
j_gene: TRBJ1-6

CDR3aa: ASAREQNYGYT
v_gene: TRBV7-9
len: 11
j_gene: TRBJ1-2

CDR3aa: ASSHRAAITNYGYT
v_gene: TRBV7-9
len: 14
j_gene: TRBJ1-2

CDR3aa: ASSLVSGGDTGELF
v_gene: TRBV12-3/TRBV12-4
len: 14
j_gene: TRBJ2-2

CDR3aa: ASSLAGTEFNYGYT
v_gene: TRBV7-9
len: 14
j_gene: TRBJ1-2

CDR3aa: ASSVGTIAYEQY
v_gene: TRBV5-1
len: 12
j_gene: TRBJ2-7

CDR3aa: ASSPLTGANTEAF
v_gene: TRBV7-9
len: 13
j_gene: TRBJ1-1

CDR3aa: SAGTGDTEAF
v_gene: TRBV20-1
len: 10
j_gene: TRBJ1-1

CDR3aa: ASSTTGGVVNTEAF
v_gene: TRBV19
len: 14
j_gene: TRBJ1-1

CDR3aa: ASSSTRTGGPPGEAF
v_gene: TRBV6-5
len: 15
j_gene: TRBJ1-1

CDR3aa: ATRRRASTDTQY
v_gene: TRBV2
len: 12
j_gene: TRBJ2-3

CDR3aa: ASSQDPSWGIYGYT
v_gene: TRBV3-1
len: 14
j_gene: TRBJ1-2

CDR3aa: ASSESVGAQETQY
v_gene: TRBV5-1
len: 13
j_gene: TRBJ2-5

CDR3aa: ASSGYYNSPLH
v_gene: TRBV7-6
len: 11
j_gene: TRBJ1-6

CDR3aa: ASSPGQGGETQY
v_gene: TRBV12-3/TRBV12-4
len: 12
j_gene: TRBJ2-5

CDR3aa: ASSEQGKGQPQH
v_gene: TRBV2
len: 12
j_gene: TRBJ1-5

CDR3aa: ASSSTSGRTDTQY
v_gene: TRBV7-8
len: 13
j_gene: TRBJ2-3

CDR3aa: ASNLNLQTGNTIY
v_gene: TRBV2
len: 13
j_gene: TRBJ1-3

CDR3aa: ASSGTGGGTDTQY
v_gene: TRBV9
len: 13
j_gene: TRBJ2-3

CDR3aa: ASSFRRDSPYEQY
v_gene: TRBV12-3/TRBV12-4
len: 13
j_gene: TRBJ2-7

CDR3aa: ASTLRDRASGANVLT
v_gene: TRBV19
len: 15
j_gene: TRBJ2-6

CDR3aa: ASTGGAGAGDTQY
v_gene: TRBV28
len: 13
j_gene: TRBJ2-3

CDR3aa: ASSQSSLRTEAF
v_gene: TRBV3-1
len: 12
j_gene: TRBJ1-1

CDR3aa: ASRQLGTGYSLDTEAF
v_gene: TRBV27
len: 16
j_gene: TRBJ1-1

CDR3aa: ASKGGYYEQY
v_gene: TRBV6-2/TRBV6-3
len: 10
j_gene: TRBJ2-7

CDR3aa: ASGTAGDPNTGELF
v_gene: TRBV19
len: 14
j_gene: TRBJ2-2

CDR3aa: ASSATGLAAETQY
v_gene: TRBV2
len: 13
j_gene: TRBJ2-5

CDR3aa: ASTNRRGPNEKLF
v_gene: TRBV12-3/TRBV12-4
len: 13
j_gene: TRBJ1-4

CDR3aa: ASSYQQGAGELF
v_gene: TRBV6-6
len: 12
j_gene: TRBJ2-2

CDR3aa: ASSSSGSTNEKLF
v_gene: TRBV6-9
len: 13
j_gene: TRBJ1-4

CDR3aa: ASSLAGRGLIEQY
v_gene: TRBV7-9
len: 13
j_gene: TRBJ2-7

CDR3aa: ASSLDGTVNYGYT
v_gene: TRBV11-2
len: 13
j_gene: TRBJ1-2

CDR3aa: ASSLVRHPYGYT
v_gene: TRBV7-2
len: 12
j_gene: TRBJ1-2

CDR3aa: ASSPKPEGETQY
v_gene: TRBV3-1
len: 12
j_gene: TRBJ2-5

CDR3aa: ASSEYMDLYEQY
v_gene: TRBV2
len: 12
j_gene: TRBJ2-7

CDR3aa: ATSDLSRGATNEKLF
v_gene: TRBV24-1
len: 15
j_gene: TRBJ1-4

CDR3aa: SARPGTEAF
v_gene: TRBV20-1
len: 9
j_gene: TRBJ1-1

CDR3aa: ATSDTVGETQY
v_gene: TRBV24-1
len: 11
j_gene: TRBJ2-5

CDR3aa: SVESQGGTGELF
v_gene: TRBV29-1
len: 12
j_gene: TRBJ2-2

CDR3aa: ASSWREETEQF
v_gene: TRBV6-1
len: 11
j_gene: TRBJ2-1

CDR3aa: ASSQGGGQGLYGYT
v_gene: TRBV7-2
len: 14
j_gene: TRBJ1-2